The 22 T cell receptor beta chains given below trace back to one sample, sequenced in a study of spatial heterogeneity in lung cancer. The antigens these receptors bind are not known. Points from the study as a whole: How many expanded intratumoral alpha and beta TCRs were present tracked the tumor mutation count, which was a count of nonsynonymous mutations.

TCRdb passed the 5' RACE reads through MiXCR, listing each CDR3 protein once. The sample yields 16,000 or so distinct CDR3 sequences, roughly 6% seen once. Time point: sample taken at primary tumor resection. Sample: lung tumor tissue, taken at surgery. The receptors originated from a female donor with early-stage non-small cell lung cancer.

V and J are TRBV12-3 or TRBV12-4 and TRBJ2-5, with D hard to call. V shed 5 bases and J shed 7 bases, with 11 bases lying between them. This CDR3 has 12 amino acids. The CDR3 bases are TGTGCCAGCAGTGTTGCCGGTGGGACCCAGTACTTC. It translates to CASSVAGGTQYF.

The table lists this clonotype with many counts. The J gene is TRBJ2-2, the V gene TRBV21-1; the table's TRBD1 call for D was not verified on the DNA. TRBV21-1 is a pseudogene. The CDR3 extends over 15 amino acids. The CDR3 DNA sequence: TGTGCCAGCAGCAAAGCCCCCCAGAACACCGGGGAGCTGTTTTTT. Its protein is CASSKAPQNTGELFF.

This clonotype was detected many times. The genes are TRBV9 and TRBJ2-1, with TRBD2 matching over 15 bases. CDR1 and CDR2 (germline): SGDLS, YYNGEE. The CDR3 runs 16 residues. V gave up 3 bases and J gave up 8 bases; unmatched junction bases: 6. CDR3 DNA sequence: TGTGCCAGCAGCGCCGGATGGACTAGCGGGAGGGATGAGCAGTTCTTC. Residues: CASSAGWTSGRDEQFF.

At least ten counts were recorded for this clonotype. This chain links TRBV27 with TRBJ2-5; D possibly corresponds to TRBD2 (7 bases). CDR1 is MNHEY and CDR2 is SMNVEV in the germline V gene (reference sequence). The CDR3 has 16 amino acids. V lost 1 base, J lost 4 bases, and 16 bases lay in between. CDR3 in amino acids: CASSLYPEGGRETQYF. The CDR3 DNA sequence: TGTGCCAGCAGTTTATACCCGGAGGGGGGGCGAGAGACCCAGTACTTC.

The table lists this clonotype with a few counts. The chain combines TRBV20-1 with TRBJ1-2, with 7 bases matching TRBD1. CDR1 is DFQATT, CDR2 SNEGSKA, per germline (reference sequence). V was pared by 2 bases and J by 6 bases, with 6 bases of the junction left unmatched. The CDR3 has 13 amino acids. The DNA of the CDR3 is TGCAGTGCTAGATGGGGGACAGAAGATGGCTACACCTTC. Amino acid sequence: CSARWGTEDGYTF.

The sample holds many counts of this clonotype. The DNA of the CDR3 is TGTGCCAGCAGCGCCGGCTTTGTGTACACTGAAGCTTTCTTT. It codes for CASSAGFVYTEAFF. The rearrangement joins TRBV5-6 to TRBJ1-1; D unclear. With 4 bases removed from V and 3 bases from J, the gap between germline ends came to 13 bases. From germline, CDR1 is SGHDT and CDR2 YYEEEE. This CDR3 region has 14 residues.

This clonotype has a count of ten or more. The chain combines TRBV12-3 or TRBV12-4 with TRBJ2-2; D is unresolved. Trimming stripped 6 bases from V and 14 bases from J, with 10 bases between. The CDR3 length is 10 residues. CDR3: CASSHSELFF. DNA for the CDR3: TGTGCCAGCAGCCACTCGGAACTGTTTTTT.

This clonotype was recorded at least ten times. The CDR3 reads CASSLVGQSYGYTF. The CDR3, as DNA: TGTGCCAGCAGCTTGGTGGGACAGAGCTATGGCTACACCTTC. This chain connects TRBV5-4 to TRBJ1-2, with 7 positions matching TRBD1. This CDR3 has 14 amino acids. From germline, CDR1 is SGHNT and CDR2 YYREEE (reference sequence). The junction had 3 bases not matched to a gene; V was cut back by 0 bases and J by 4 bases.

This clonotype was recorded at least ten times. The chain employs TRBV7-9 and TRBJ2-5; D gene uncertain. The CDR3 sequence is 13 residues long. With 5 bases removed from V and 2 bases from J, the gap between germline ends came to 9 bases. The V gene's germline CDR1 is SEHNR and CDR2 FQNEAQ (reference sequence). The CDR3, as DNA: TGTGCCAGCAGCCGCGGAGCTCAAGAGACCCAGTACTTC. It is translated as CASSRGAQETQYF. Based on the CDR3 plus reference TRBV7-9 and TRBJ2-5, the full variable domain is DTGVSQNPRHKITKRGQNVTFRCDPISEHNRLYWYRQTLGQGPEFLTYFQNEAQLEKSRLLSDRFSAERPKGSFSTLEIQRTEQGDSAMYLCASSRGAQETQYFGPGTRLLVL.

This clonotype was counted ten times or more. The chain employs TRBV19 and TRBJ1-5; 7 positions agree with TRBD1. The CDR3 runs 15 residues. Germline values: CDR1 LNHDA, CDR2 SQIVND (reference sequence). Losses at the gene ends were 6 bases for V and 0 bases for J; bases not matched to a gene: 5. CDR3: CASSLQGVSNQPQHF. The CDR3 bases are TGTGCCAGTAGCCTCCAGGGGGTTAGCAATCAGCCCCAGCATTTT.

This clonotype occurred many times. The chain is built from TRBV27 and TRBJ2-3; D possibly corresponds to TRBD2 (6 bases). CDR1 is MNHEY, CDR2 SMNVEV, per germline (reference sequence). V was shortened by 3 bases and J by 9 bases, with 10 bases between the two germline ends. The CDR3 runs 12 residues. CDR3 DNA: TGTGCCAGCAGTTTGGGTAGCGGAACGCAGTATTTT. It is translated as CASSLGSGTQYF.

This clonotype was detected ten times or more. J is TRBJ2-5 and V is TRBV28; 7 bases align to TRBD1. The germline V gene encodes CDR1 MDHEN and CDR2 SYDVKM. V was clipped by 4 bases and J by 4 bases; unmatched bases: 9. This CDR3 region has 15 residues. CDR3 DNA: TGTGCCAGCAGTTCCTCGGGACAGAGGGCAGAGACCCAGTACTTC. Translating it yields CASSSSGQRAETQYF. The variable domain in full, with the rest retrieved from reference TRBV28 and TRBJ2-5, is DVKVTQSSRYLVKRTGEKVFLECVQDMDHENMFWYRQDPGLGLRLIYFSYDVKMKEKGDIPEGYSVSREKKERFSLILESASTNQTSMYLCASSSSGQRAETQYFGPGTRLLVL.

This clonotype was observed many times. This chain joins TRBV18 and TRBJ2-3, with D possibly TRBD2 on 6 matching bases. CDR3 size: 14 residues. Germline CDR1 reads KGHSH; CDR2 reads LQKENI. The V and J ends lost 1 base and 6 bases respectively, with 11 bases between them. CDR3 amino acids: CASSPREDGDTQYF. CDR3 DNA: TGTGCCAGCTCACCACGGGAGGACGGGGATACGCAGTATTTT.

This clonotype has ten or more counts. The genes are TRBV6-5 and TRBJ1-2, with D possibly matching TRBD1 (5 bases). The CDR3 has 15 residues. From germline, CDR1 is MNHEY and CDR2 SVGAGI. Deletions cut 0 bases from V and 10 bases from J, with 18 bases between. CDR3: CASSYSSSQGLDYTF. The CDR3 DNA follows: TGTGCCAGCAGTTACTCGAGTTCCCAGGGTCTAGACTACACCTTC.

This clonotype was counted many times. The V gene is TRBV7-2, the J gene TRBJ1-1, with D unresolved. Germline V gene lookup returns CDR1 SGHTA and CDR2 FQGNSA. The CDR3 has 15 amino acids. V was cut by 0 bases and J by 7 bases, with 15 bases left in between. The CDR3 sequence: CASSLASWTSGEAFF. The DNA of the CDR3 is TGTGCCAGCAGCTTAGCGTCCTGGACTAGTGGTGAAGCTTTCTTT.

This clonotype has a count of ten or more. The CDR3 region is CASGLAGSYNEQFF. CDR3 sequence (DNA): TGTGCAAGCGGGCTAGCGGGCTCCTACAATGAGCAGTTCTTC. The chain has TRBV7-9 and TRBJ2-1, with TRBD2 identical over 8 bases. Germline CDR1 is SEHNR and CDR2 is FQNEAQ (reference sequence). This CDR3 region has 14 residues.

This clonotype was observed many times. The V gene is TRBV19, the J gene TRBJ2-1, with D hard to call. This CDR3 has 13 amino acids. Trimming pared 4 bases from V and 6 bases from J, leaving 10 bases between. Germline V lookup: CDR1 LNHDA, CDR2 SQIVND (reference sequence). CDR3 nucleotide sequence: TGTGCCAGTAGTACTCGTGTTAGCAATGAGCAGTTCTTC. Translation gives CASSTRVSNEQFF.

The table lists this clonotype with a few counts. The J gene is TRBJ2-1, the V gene TRBV27, with D hard to call. The V gene lost 2 bases and the J gene lost 10 bases, with 12 bases spanning the gap. The CDR3 is 13 residues long. Germline CDR1 MNHEY, CDR2 SMNVEV (reference sequence). The CDR3 DNA follows: TGTGCCAGCAGTTTAAAGCGTTCGAGAGAGCAGTTCTTC. Its translation is CASSLKRSREQFF.

The table lists this clonotype with many counts. This rearrangement joins TRBV29-1 to TRBJ1-1; TRBD1 might be the D (6 bases). V was pared by 7 bases and J by 11 bases, with 23 bases between. The length of the CDR3 is 13 residues. Germline CDR1 is SQVTM and CDR2 is ANQGSEA. As DNA, the CDR3 is TGCAGCGCCGACAGAGGGACATTGCACGGGGCTTTCTTT. Its protein product is CSADRGTLHGAFF.

This clonotype has ten or more counts. V usage is TRBV27 and J usage is TRBJ1-2; D call uncertain. CDR3 length equals 12 residues. The germline CDR1 and CDR2 sequences are MNHEY and SMNVEV (reference sequence). Deletions cut 3 bases from V and 5 bases from J, with 7 bases between. The CDR3 nucleotides read TGTGCCAGCAGTTTCAGCCTGTATGGCTACACCTTC. Translated: CASSFSLYGYTF.

This clonotype has at least ten counts. The rearrangement links TRBV7-2 to TRBJ2-7, with TRBD1 as a possible D gene (6 bases). The CDR3 has 15 residues. V was clipped by 9 bases and J by 2 bases, with 20 bases between them. Germline values: CDR1 SGHTA, CDR2 FQGNSA. Here the CDR3 DNA reads TGTGCCAGAGCACTCGACAGGCTTCGTCCCTACGAGCAGTACTTC. It translates to CARALDRLRPYEQYF.

This clonotype was recorded many times. This rearrangement joins TRBV3-1 to TRBJ1-6, with 7 bases fitting TRBD1. V shed 6 bases, J shed 3 bases, and the junction held 5 bases outside the gene matches. The CDR3 is 15 residues long. The germline gives CDR1 LGHDT, CDR2 YNNKEL (reference sequence). In DNA, the CDR3 is TGTGCCAGCAGAGGGGGACAGCGCTATAATTCACCCCTCCACTTT. Residues: CASRGGQRYNSPLHF.